The rows below give T cell receptor beta chains drawn from one sample of a study of cytomegalovirus exposure and HLA in healthy donors. The protocol was immunoSEQ multiplex PCR, while the TCRdb copy is restricted to in-frame clones and leaves out a portion. The repertoire holds about 100,000 clones, with 70% to 85% as singletons. Sequenced input: PBMCs. These receptors were collected from a woman aged 18-29 years in good health and CMV-seropositive. The CDR3 runs from the conserved cysteine through the conserved F or W. Each record gives: CDR3 DNA, CDR3 protein, J gene, V gene, D gene, clone size, CDR3 length. A D gene is named only where the DNA matches it firmly. Clone size is shown for a subset of rows, as once, few, many or a class of expanded clone.

TGCGCCAGCAGCTTGCTAGCGGGAGTCTACAATGAGCAGTTCTTC,CASSLLAGVYNEQFF,TRBJ2-1,TRBV5-1,TRBD2,-,15
TGTGCCAGCAGCTTAATGGGCGGAGGGTCCACTGAAGCTTTCTTT,CASSLMGGGSTEAFF,TRBJ1-1,TRBV7-9,-,-,15
TGTGCCAGCAGTGACAAGACAAACAATGAGCAGTTCTTC,CASSDKTNNEQFF,TRBJ2-1,TRBV6-4,-,few,13
TGCGCCAGCAGTCAATGGCCGGGGGGCAGGGACAAAAACATTCAGTACTTC,CASSQWPGGRDKNIQYF,TRBJ2-4,TRBV23-1,-,-,17
TGTGCCAGCAGCCAGGGGGCCGGGACAGGATACTACGAGCAGTACTTC,CASSQGAGTGYYEQYF,TRBJ2-7,TRBV14,TRBD1,once,16
TGTGCCAGCAGCTTAGGCGCGGGTGCCTACGAGCAGTACTTC,CASSLGAGAYEQYF,TRBJ2-7,TRBV7-3,-,-,14
TGTGCCACCAGCAGAGCGGGGGAGGGCTACAATGAGCAGTTCTTC,CATSRAGEGYNEQFF,TRBJ2-1,TRBV15,TRBD2,-,15
TGTGCCAGCAGCCAGGAGGGGACAGGTCACTACGAGCAGTACTTC,CASSQEGTGHYEQYF,TRBJ2-7,TRBV4-2,TRBD1,-,15
TGTGCCAGCACCTGGGCAGGGGGCTACGAGCAGTACTTC,CASTWAGGYEQYF,TRBJ2-7,TRBV28,TRBD1,-,13
TGTGCCAGCAGTCCAGGGACAGGATTTCTCTACGAGCAGTACTTC,CASSPGTGFLYEQYF,TRBJ2-7,TRBV27,TRBD1,-,15
TGTGCCAGCAGCCCCCTCATCTCTGGGAGCTCCTACGAGCAGTACTTC,CASSPLISGSSYEQYF,TRBJ2-7,TRBV11-2,-,few,16
TGTGCCAGCAGTCGGGACAGGCCAACGAACACTGAAGCTTTCTTT,CASSRDRPTNTEAFF,TRBJ1-1,TRBV6-5,TRBD1,-,15
TGTGCCAGCAGGTGGGGCACTAATGAAAAACTGTTTTTT,CASRWGTNEKLFF,TRBJ1-4,TRBV28,-,-,13
TGTGCCAGTAGTCTGACTAGCGGGAGTCCCGGGGAGCTGTTTTTT,CASSLTSGSPGELFF,TRBJ2-2,TRBV19,TRBD2,-,15
TGTGCCAGCACCGTAAGGACTAGCGGGAACGAGCAGTACTTC,CASTVRTSGNEQYF,TRBJ2-7,TRBV28,TRBD2,-,14
TGTGCCTGGACAACAGGGCACACTGAAGCTTTCTTT,CAWTTGHTEAFF,TRBJ1-1,TRBV30,-,-,12
TGTGCCACCCGAGCTGGGCAGTTTAGCACAGATACGCAGTATTTT,CATRAGQFSTDTQYF,TRBJ2-3,TRBV7-9,-,-,15
TGTGCCTGGAGTGTGTCCGGTACTAACTATGGCTACACCTTC,CAWSVSGTNYGYTF,TRBJ1-2,TRBV30,-,few,14
TGTGCCAGCAGCTCATCACAAAATAATTCACCCCTCCACTTT,CASSSSQNNSPLHF,TRBJ1-6,TRBV7-8,-,-,14
TGTGCCAGCAGCTCACCGGGTGCCCTTCTCTACAATGAGCAGTTCTTC,CASSSPGALLYNEQFF,TRBJ2-1,TRBV14,-,once,16
TGCGCCAGCAGCCGGACTAGCGGGAGCCACGAGCAGTACTTC,CASSRTSGSHEQYF,TRBJ2-7,TRBV5-1,TRBD2,-,14
TGCGCCAGCAGCTTGGCGCCTCCGGGACAGTCAAACAATGAGCAGTTCTTC,CASSLAPPGQSNNEQFF,TRBJ2-1,TRBV5-1,TRBD1,-,17
TGTGCCAGCAGCCGCCCCAGTACTGAAGCTTTCTTT,CASSRPSTEAFF,TRBJ1-1,TRBV13,-,-,12
TGTGCCTGGAGTTCCGCAGGGGGATCTGAAGCTTTCTTT,CAWSSAGGSEAFF,TRBJ1-1,TRBV30,TRBD1,-,13
TGTGCCAGCAGGGACAGGGTAGCCGGGGAGCTGTTTTTT,CASRDRVAGELFF,TRBJ2-2,TRBV6-1,TRBD1,few,13
TGTGCCAGCAGTGAACGGGGAGAAATGAACACTGAAGCTTTCTTT,CASSERGEMNTEAFF,TRBJ1-1,TRBV6-1,-,-,15
TGTGCCAGCAGTCTTACCGGGACCGGAGGGGAAAAACTGTTTTTT,CASSLTGTGGEKLFF,TRBJ1-4,TRBV11-2,-,-,15
TGTGCCAGCAGCCTTCGGACAGGGGCCGAGCAGTACTTC,CASSLRTGAEQYF,TRBJ2-7,TRBV14,TRBD1,-,13
TGTGCCAGCAGCCAGACTAGCATGCACACAGATACGCAGTATTTT,CASSQTSMHTDTQYF,TRBJ2-3,TRBV7-3,TRBD2,-,15
TGTGCCAGCAGTGAGAAGTCCTGGGGGGGACAGGGTTACGAGCAGTACTTC,CASSEKSWGGQGYEQYF,TRBJ2-7,TRBV2,TRBD1,-,17
TGTGCCAGCAGCACCGGGAGGGCCGGGGAGCAGTACTTC,CASSTGRAGEQYF,TRBJ2-5,TRBV5-4,TRBD2,-,13
-,CASSSSGLAGAGTGELFF,TRBJ2-2,TRBV28,-,-,18
TGTGCCAGTAGTATAGATCTTCAGGGAGGGCAGTTCTTC,CASSIDLQGGQFF,TRBJ2-1,TRBV19,-,-,13
TGTGCCTGGAGGCACCCCGGGGGGTTAATGAACACTGAAGCTTTCTTT,CAWRHPGGLMNTEAFF,TRBJ1-1,TRBV30,-,many,16
TGTGCCAGCAGTGAACGCAGACAGACTGAAGCTTTCTTT,CASSERRQTEAFF,TRBJ1-1,TRBV2,-,-,13
TGTGCCATCAGGGGGACTAGCGGGAAAGAGACCCAGTACTTC,CAIRGTSGKETQYF,TRBJ2-5,TRBV10-3,TRBD2,-,14
TGTGCCTGTCCAGGGGCCGGGGCCAACGTCCTGACTTTC,CACPGAGANVLTF,TRBJ2-6,TRBV30,-,-,13
TGTGCCAGTAGTAAGGGGGTGAGGGCCTACGAGCAGTACTTC,CASSKGVRAYEQYF,TRBJ2-7,TRBV19,-,-,14
TGCGCCAGCAGCTTGTCGGGGGGCCCAAACACTGAAGCTTTCTTT,CASSLSGGPNTEAFF,TRBJ1-1,TRBV5-1,-,-,15
TGTGCCAGCAGCCCATTAGCGGCGGGGGAGCAGTACTTC,CASSPLAAGEQYF,TRBJ2-7,TRBV16,-,-,13
TGTGCCAGCTCCCCGACAGTAAACACTGAAGCTTTCTTT,CASSPTVNTEAFF,TRBJ1-1,TRBV18,-,few,13